Following are 22 T cell receptor beta chains from one sample sequenced in a study of cytomegalovirus exposure and HLA in healthy donors. Researchers ran the PCR with 60 Vbeta and 13 Jbeta primers. Assay used: immunoSEQ multiplex PCR; TCRdb lists only in-frame clones, some missing. The top ten clones hold roughly 7.1% of a sample with roughly 160,000 clones, more than 60% of them seen once. Sequenced: PBMCs. Source of these receptors: a woman aged 40 to 55 in good health and CMV-seropositive.

This clone appeared a few times. The V and J genes are TRBV28 and TRBJ2-5; TRBD2 matches 14 bases. Germline CDR1 is MDHEN and CDR2 is SYDVKM. The V segment lost 3 bases and the J segment 5 bases; nucleotides outside the gene matches: 2. The length of the CDR3 is 15 residues. The CDR3 here is CASSLGLAGEETQYF. Here the CDR3 DNA reads TGTGCCAGCAGTTTGGGACTAGCGGGAGAGGAGACCCAGTACTTC.

The chain is built from TRBV7-3 and TRBJ2-7, with D maybe TRBD2 (6 bases). With 0 bases removed from V and 3 bases from J, the gap between germline ends came to 12 bases. CDR1 is SGHTA, CDR2 FQGTGA, per germline. This CDR3 is built from 15 residues. CDR3 in amino acids: CASSLTPGVRYEQYF. Written as DNA, the CDR3 is TGTGCCAGCAGCTTAACTCCGGGAGTTCGCTACGAGCAGTACTTC.

This chain connects TRBV6-1 to TRBJ1-1; TRBD1 aligns across 7 bases. The ends lost 5 bases at V and 5 bases at J; junction bases unmatched: 5. Germline loops: CDR1 MNHNS, CDR2 SASEGT. CDR3 length equals 13 residues. The CDR3 bases are TGTGCCAGCAGTCAACAGGGGAGGACTGAAGCTTTCTTT. Translated, it gives CASSQQGRTEAFF.

This clone appeared once. The chain is built from TRBV7-3 and TRBJ2-1; 7 nucleotides line up with TRBD2. Germline values: CDR1 SGHTA, CDR2 FQGTGA. This CDR3 contains 14 residues. Germline trimming cut 5 bases from V and 8 bases from J; bases unmatched to any gene: 9. The CDR3 sequence is CASSTGGRAHEQFF. The DNA of the CDR3 is TGTGCCAGCAGCACAGGAGGGAGGGCCCATGAGCAGTTCTTC.

The V and J genes are TRBV5-8 and TRBJ2-5; TRBD1 might be the D (5 bases). This CDR3 has 8 residues. Germline V lookup: CDR1 SGHTS, CDR2 YDEGEE. With 9 bases removed from V and 11 bases from J, the gap between germline ends came to 8 bases. CDR3 nucleotides: TGTGCCACCAGACAGCAGTACTTC. It yields the protein CATRQQYF.

This rearrangement joins TRBV19 to TRBJ2-5; no clear D gene. The CDR3 consists of 15 residues. Germline V lookup: CDR1 LNHDA, CDR2 SQIVND (reference sequence). V lost 4 bases and J lost 14, with 26 bases in between. The CDR3 nucleotides are TGTGCCAGTAGTACCTCTCTTACGGTGACGGGTGTACTATACTTC. It yields the protein CASSTSLTVTGVLYF.

A few counts support this clone. The V gene is TRBV9, the J gene TRBJ2-3, with D perhaps matching TRBD2 (6 bases). Germline V gene lookup returns CDR1 SGDLS and CDR2 YYNGEE. The CDR3 covers 16 residues. The V end was cut by 0 bases, the J end by 6 bases, with 17 bases between. CDR3 in DNA: TGTGCCAGCAGCGTAGGGGTTAGCGGACGGGGGGATACGCAGTATTTT. This encodes CASSVGVSGRGDTQYF.

A few counts support this clone. V gene TRBV28 combines with J gene TRBJ2-5, with D maybe TRBD2 (6 bases). Per the germline V gene, CDR1 is MDHEN and CDR2 is SYDVKM. This CDR3 region has 17 residues. The V end was cut by 3 bases, the J end by 2 bases, with 19 bases between. CDR3 residues: CASSLGLGSAKQETQYF. DNA of the CDR3: TGTGCCAGCAGTTTGGGTCTCGGGAGCGCAAAACAAGAGACCCAGTACTTC.

The V gene is TRBV5-4, the J gene TRBJ1-1, with D unclear. Germline-derived CDR1 and CDR2 are SGHNT and YYREEE (reference sequence). V lost 2 bases and J lost 1, with 3 bases in between. The CDR3 runs 12 residues. This chain's CDR3 is CASSFGNTEAFF. The CDR3 region has the DNA TGTGCCAGCAGCTTCGGGAACACTGAAGCTTTCTTT.

Here the CDR3 reads CASSSIGTGGNTGELFF. The CDR3 DNA is TGTGCCAGCAGTTCCATCGGGACAGGGGGGAACACCGGGGAGCTGTTTTTT. The chain links TRBV27 to TRBJ2-2; 11 nucleotides line up with TRBD1. V gave up 4 bases and J gave up 1 base; unmatched junction bases: 5. Germline V lookup: CDR1 MNHEY, CDR2 SMNVEV (reference sequence). The CDR3 consists of 17 residues.

V is TRBV7-9 and J is TRBJ1-2, with 7 bases aligning to TRBD1. After removal of 5 bases from V and 8 bases from J, the junction contained 5 bases not matched to a gene. The CDR3 has 12 residues. Germline V CDR1 and CDR2: SEHNR, FQNEAQ (reference sequence). The CDR3 region has the DNA TGTGCCAGCAGCCAGACAGGGTCGGGCTACACCTTC. Its protein product is CASSQTGSGYTF.

This chain connects TRBV6-1 to TRBJ1-5; D is ambiguous. The germline V and J ends were trimmed by 2 bases and 8 bases, with 10 bases remaining between them. This CDR3 has 13 residues. CDR1 is MNHNS and CDR2 is SASEGT in the germline V gene. CDR3: CASSETSRKPQHF. CDR3 DNA: TGTGCCAGCAGTGAAACTTCGCGGAAGCCCCAGCATTTT.

The CDR3 bases are TGTGCCTGGACAGTGAACACTGAAGCTTTCTTT. Its protein product is CAWTVNTEAFF. The rearrangement links TRBV30 to TRBJ1-1; D is undetermined. Trimming pared 4 bases from V and 0 bases from J, leaving 3 bases between. The CDR3 extends over 11 amino acids. Germline V gene lookup returns CDR1 GTSNPN and CDR2 SVGIG (reference sequence).

J is TRBJ2-1 and V is TRBV29-1, with TRBD2 identical over 15 bases. The CDR3 totals 18 residues. Germline V lookup: CDR1 SQVTM, CDR2 ANQGSEA. The trim removed 4 bases at V and 0 bases at J, leaving 7 bases unmatched. CDR3 sequence (DNA): TGCAGCGTTGCGATCGGGACTAGCGGGAGGTTCTCCTACAATGAGCAGTTCTTC. Protein product: CSVAIGTSGRFSYNEQFF.

The J gene is TRBJ2-1, the V gene TRBV6-5, with a possible D match to TRBD1 (6 bases). Germline V gene lookup returns CDR1 MNHEY and CDR2 SVGAGI. Trimming cost V 4 bases and J 7 bases, with 20 bases left between them. The CDR3 spans 16 residues. CDR3 amino acids: CASSSPRTQQGNEQFF. Here the CDR3 DNA reads TGTGCCAGCAGTTCCCCCCGGACCCAGCAGGGGAATGAGCAGTTCTTC.

The chain joins TRBV4-2 to TRBJ2-3; 11 positions match TRBD2. There are 17 residues in the CDR3. Germline V gives CDR1 LGHNA, CDR2 YNFKEQ. Losses at the gene ends were 4 bases for V and 2 bases for J; bases not matched to a gene: 8. The CDR3 nucleotides read TGTGCCAGCAGCCTCCAGACTAGCGGGACTCCCACAGATACGCAGTATTTT. Protein: CASSLQTSGTPTDTQYF.

J is TRBJ2-7 and V is TRBV7-2; 8 bases agree with TRBD2. CDR1 is SGHTA, CDR2 FQGNSA, per germline. This CDR3 region has 13 residues. With V trimmed by 6 bases and J by 3 bases, 4 bases remained unmatched. The CDR3 DNA sequence: TGTGCCAGCAGTCGACTAGCGAACTACGAGCAGTACTTC. This codes for CASSRLANYEQYF.

The rearrangement joins TRBV7-9 to TRBJ2-2; 7 nucleotides align to TRBD1. From germline, CDR1 is SEHNR and CDR2 FQNEAQ (reference sequence). The J segment lost 1 base and the V segment lost 5 bases, leaving 4 bases of the junction unmatched. CDR3 length: 15 amino acids. Here the CDR3 reads CASSPRDRNTGELFF. The DNA of the CDR3 is TGTGCCAGCAGCCCTCGGGACAGGAACACCGGGGAGCTGTTTTTT.

This clone ranks as medium-sized. The chain links TRBV6-4 to TRBJ2-1; TRBD2 is a possible D gene (5 bases). The CDR3 consists of 14 residues. V gave up 2 bases and J gave up 0 bases, with 5 bases separating them. From germline, CDR1 is MRHNA and CDR2 SNTAGT. In nucleotides, the CDR3 is TGTGCCAGCAGTGACGGGAGCTCCTACAATGAGCAGTTCTTC. Translating it yields CASSDGSSYNEQFF.

The chain combines TRBV6-5 with TRBJ1-1, with D possibly TRBD1 on 6 matching bases. V gave up 0 bases and J gave up 0 bases, with 8 bases separating them. Germline V CDR1 and CDR2: MNHEY, SVGAGI. The CDR3 length is 15 residues. In nucleotides, the CDR3 is TGTGCCAGCAGTTACTCGAACAGGGTGAACACTGAAGCTTTCTTT. Its protein is CASSYSNRVNTEAFF.

The chain combines TRBV21-1 with TRBJ1-1; the D segment call TRBD1 is taken from the table without a DNA check. TRBV21-1 is assigned pseudogene status. The CDR3 contains 18 residues. DNA for the CDR3: TGTGCCAGCAGCAAAGAGGCCCCCGTGGGGCTTATGAACACTGAAGCTTTCTTT. It translates to CASSKEAPVGLMNTEAFF.

The chain employs TRBV9 and TRBJ2-1; 11 nucleotides align to TRBD2. Trimming took 4 bases from V and 0 from J; bases not matched to a gene: 3. The CDR3 spans 16 residues. The germline gives CDR1 SGDLS, CDR2 YYNGEE. The CDR3 coding sequence is TGTGCCAGCAGCCCCGGGACTAGCGGCTCCTACAATGAGCAGTTCTTC. Amino acid sequence: CASSPGTSGSYNEQFF.